These T cell receptor beta chains were read from a single sample in a study of CD8+ T cells in alopecia areata. Repertoires were generated with immunoSEQ multiplex PCR, while TCRdb's copy carries only in-frame clones and drops some. The data show more than 95,000 clones, roughly two fifths seen once. Sequences were obtained from CD4+ T cells sorted from blood. Receptor source: a human donor with alopecia areata. Both conserved end residues are trimmed from each CDR3.

j_call v_call cdr3_aa
TRBJ2-1 TRBV5-1 ASTPGDRTTYNEQF
TRBJ2-1 TRBV10-3 AISESTYNEQF
TRBJ1-1 TRBV4-3 ASSQAPGDHTEAF
TRBJ2-7 TRBV7-2 ASSLVLNEQY
TRBJ2-3 TRBV4-1 ASSIRGTDTQY
TRBJ1-2 TRBV19 ASTMPTHSNYGYT
TRBJ2-7 TRBV28 ASSPGDEQY
TRBJ1-2 TRBV5-4 ASSLSGGNYGYT
TRBJ1-1 TRBV5-6 ASSARLSEAF
TRBJ2-1 TRBV5-1 ASRNDLGHEQF
TRBJ1-4 TRBV5-6 ASSLSGAFAKLF
TRBJ2-5 TRBV30 AWSSGVSGLEY
TRBJ2-3 TRBV28 ASSPHTPGTSKQY
TRBJ2-5 TRBV28 ASRPSVPETQY
TRBJ2-1 TRBV28 ASRISGRAHNEQF
TRBJ2-2 TRBV10-3 ATASSFGGNTGELF
TRBJ2-4 TRBV7-9 ASSSGQVGSKNIQY
TRBJ2-7 TRBV29-1 SVVVTGGSYEQY
TRBJ1-2 TRBV5-1 ASSLYGGSDGYT
. TRBV19 ASQDRGLYEQY
TRBJ2-1 TRBV5-1 ASSPTGLAEYNEQF
TRBJ2-2 TRBV12-5 ASGPTTGELF
TRBJ2-5 TRBV7-2 ASSSPSGGLETQY
TRBJ1-1 TRBV6-5 ASSTLNTEAF
TRBJ2-5 TRBV30 ALAGQGKSETQY
TRBJ2-7 TRBV5-1 ASSLGTGTYEQY
TRBJ2-6 TRBV23-1 ASSQSNTRQGNGANVLT
TRBJ2-7 TRBV5-1 ASSLGQFLYEQY
TRBJ2-1 TRBV23-1 ASSQSCGHEQF
TRBJ2-3 TRBV30 AWSVITGGRATRPDTQY